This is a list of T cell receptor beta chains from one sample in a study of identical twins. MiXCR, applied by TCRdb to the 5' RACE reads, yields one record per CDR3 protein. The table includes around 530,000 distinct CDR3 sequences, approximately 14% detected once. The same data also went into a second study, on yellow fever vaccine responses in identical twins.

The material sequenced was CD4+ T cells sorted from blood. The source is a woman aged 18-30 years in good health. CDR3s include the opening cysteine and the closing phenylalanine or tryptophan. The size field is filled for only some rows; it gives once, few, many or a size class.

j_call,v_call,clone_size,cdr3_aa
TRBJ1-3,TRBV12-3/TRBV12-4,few,CASSAQPVAGNTIYF
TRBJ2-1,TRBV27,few,CASSLSKGTGNYNEQFF
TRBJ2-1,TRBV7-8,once,CASSITRDNEQFF
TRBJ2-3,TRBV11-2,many,CASSPYRGRNTDTQYF
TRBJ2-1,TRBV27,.,CASTDVGTGLNEQFF
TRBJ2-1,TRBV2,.,CASSTSGVALDEQFF
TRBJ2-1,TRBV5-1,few,CASSLVAGPISYNEQFF
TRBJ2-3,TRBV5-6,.,CASSFPGTGVGTDTQYF
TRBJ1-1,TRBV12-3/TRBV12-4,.,CASSLVGSRNTEAFF
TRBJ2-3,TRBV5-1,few,CASSLRGRGADTQYF
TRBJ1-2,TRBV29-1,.,CSVAGQGSNYGYTF
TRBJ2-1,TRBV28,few,CASSSPGGPRLLEQFF
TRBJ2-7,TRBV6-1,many,CASGTDLNSYEQYF
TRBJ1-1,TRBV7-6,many,CASSLESPGPTEAFF
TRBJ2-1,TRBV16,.,CASSPNTRPNEQFF
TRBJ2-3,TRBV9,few,CASSVVSSGRTDTQYF
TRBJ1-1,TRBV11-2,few,CASRTQGYTEAFF
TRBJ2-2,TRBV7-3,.,CASSRGDITGELFF
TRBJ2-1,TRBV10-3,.,CAISSGTSGINNEQFF
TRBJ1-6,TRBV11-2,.,CASDEQPNNSPLHF
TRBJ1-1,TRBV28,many,CASSFGRKNTEAFF
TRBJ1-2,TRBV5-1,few,CASSLAGRGGYTF
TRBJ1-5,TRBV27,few,CASSFREDQPQHF
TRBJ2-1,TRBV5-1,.,CASSLGEDRVPYNEQFF
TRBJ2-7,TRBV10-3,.,CAISEGVGQGSHEQYF
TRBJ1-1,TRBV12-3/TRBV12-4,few,CASSFGPNTEAFF
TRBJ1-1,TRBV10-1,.,CASSELQGGTEAFF
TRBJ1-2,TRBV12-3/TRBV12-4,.,CASSPREVNYGYTF
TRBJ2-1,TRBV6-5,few,CASSYSGTGGRNEQFF
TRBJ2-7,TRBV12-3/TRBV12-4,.,CASSFVTAIKNEQYF
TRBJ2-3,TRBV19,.,CAFFWDRVNTDTQYF
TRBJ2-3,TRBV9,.,CASSITTGGGTDTQYF
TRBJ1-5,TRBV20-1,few,CSVARASHNQPQHF
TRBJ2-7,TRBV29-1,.,CSVGGAGVDEQYF
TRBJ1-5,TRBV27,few,CASSPWDRGSNQPQHF
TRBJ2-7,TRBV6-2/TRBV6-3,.,CASSYISGALTYEQYF
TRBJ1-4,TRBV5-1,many,CASSLDPPGSGNEKLFF
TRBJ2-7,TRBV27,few,CASSFGTSTYEQYF
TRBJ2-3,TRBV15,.,CATSRYQTGTGTDTQYF
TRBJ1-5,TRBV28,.,CASSVRQGSNQPQHF
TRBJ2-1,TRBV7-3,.,CASSLSGSGGNEQFF
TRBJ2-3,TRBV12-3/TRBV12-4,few,CASSLSGYTDTQYF
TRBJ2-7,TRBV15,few,CATSSRTSGTYEQYF
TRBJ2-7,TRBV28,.,CASSLFAAGLYEQYF
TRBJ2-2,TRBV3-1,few,CASSLKAQLNTGELFF